The rows below give T cell receptor beta chains drawn from one sample of a study of early T cells in non-severe SARS-CoV-2 infection. TCRdb recomputed calls from the 5' RACE reads with MiXCR, one row per CDR3 protein. Of around 71,000 distinct CDR3 sequences in the sample, about 14% were seen once. The sample was whole blood, taken at baseline. These receptors originate from an adult who was a healthcare worker with PCR-confirmed SARS-CoV-2 infection or an uninfected control (not recorded which). CDR3s include the opening cysteine and the closing phenylalanine or tryptophan. Each record gives: V gene, D gene, J gene, clone size, CDR3 protein, CDR3 DNA. A D gene is named only where the DNA matches it firmly. Expanded clones are given a class, and other clones once, few, many or no size at all.

v_gene: TRBV12-3/TRBV12-4; d_gene: TRBD1; j_gene: TRBJ2-3; abundance: many; CDR3aa: CASSSPTGLTDTQYF; CDR3nt: TGTGCCAGCAGTTCCCCGACAGGGCTCACAGATACGCAGTATTTT
v_gene: TRBV20-1; d_gene: TRBD1; j_gene: TRBJ2-1; abundance: many; CDR3aa: CSAGNSRGPNYNEQFF; CDR3nt: TGCAGTGCTGGGAACTCCAGGGGGCCCAACTACAATGAGCAGTTCTTC
v_gene: TRBV18; d_gene: .; j_gene: TRBJ1-1; abundance: .; CDR3aa: CASSPPAGAGDTEAFF; CDR3nt: TGTGCCAGCTCACCACCGGCAGGGGCAGGGGACACTGAAGCTTTCTTT
v_gene: TRBV28; d_gene: TRBD2; j_gene: TRBJ2-5; abundance: .; CDR3aa: CASSPGLAATSGETQYF; CDR3nt: TGTGCCAGCAGCCCCGGACTAGCCGCAACGTCGGGAGAGACCCAGTACTTC
v_gene: TRBV20-1; d_gene: .; j_gene: TRBJ2-3; abundance: few; CDR3aa: CSAQRDSRGTDTQYF; CDR3nt: TGCAGTGCCCAGAGGGACTCGCGGGGCACAGATACGCAGTATTTT
v_gene: TRBV27; d_gene: .; j_gene: TRBJ2-1; abundance: few; CDR3aa: CASSLAGTYGDEQFF; CDR3nt: TGTGCCAGCAGTTTAGCGGGGACCTACGGCGATGAGCAGTTCTTC
v_gene: TRBV5-1; d_gene: TRBD1; j_gene: TRBJ2-4; abundance: .; CDR3aa: CASSQGQGSEEIQYF; CDR3nt: TGCGCCAGCAGCCAGGGACAGGGATCGGAAGAAATTCAGTACTTC
v_gene: TRBV2; d_gene: TRBD2; j_gene: TRBJ2-2; abundance: .; CDR3aa: CASTLAGGGTGELFF; CDR3nt: TGTGCCAGCACGCTAGCGGGAGGTGGGACCGGGGAGCTGTTTTTT
v_gene: TRBV7-2; d_gene: TRBD2; j_gene: TRBJ2-3; abundance: .; CDR3aa: CASSLVRESTDTQYF; CDR3nt: TGTGCCAGCAGCTTAGTGCGGGAGAGCACAGATACGCAGTATTTT
v_gene: TRBV20-1; d_gene: .; j_gene: TRBJ2-7; abundance: many; CDR3aa: CSAPRPAGPEQYF; CDR3nt: TGCAGTGCCCCTCGGCCGGCAGGGCCCGAGCAGTACTTC
v_gene: TRBV3-1; d_gene: TRBD1; j_gene: TRBJ1-2; abundance: few; CDR3aa: CASSPSRTGYGYTF; CDR3nt: TGTGCCAGCAGCCCATCTAGGACAGGCTATGGCTACACCTTC
v_gene: TRBV7-8; d_gene: TRBD2; j_gene: TRBJ2-3; abundance: few; CDR3aa: CASLVAGGPGTQYF; CDR3nt: TGTGCCAGCCTGGTTGCGGGAGGCCCCGGAACGCAGTATTTT
v_gene: TRBV9; d_gene: TRBD1; j_gene: TRBJ2-7; abundance: many; CDR3aa: CASSVGQGYYEQYF; CDR3nt: TGTGCCAGCAGCGTGGGACAGGGGTACTACGAGCAGTACTTC
v_gene: TRBV6-5; d_gene: TRBD1; j_gene: TRBJ1-1; abundance: few; CDR3aa: CASSMDNRGNTEAFF; CDR3nt: TGTGCCAGCAGTATGGACAACAGGGGTAACACTGAAGCTTTCTTT